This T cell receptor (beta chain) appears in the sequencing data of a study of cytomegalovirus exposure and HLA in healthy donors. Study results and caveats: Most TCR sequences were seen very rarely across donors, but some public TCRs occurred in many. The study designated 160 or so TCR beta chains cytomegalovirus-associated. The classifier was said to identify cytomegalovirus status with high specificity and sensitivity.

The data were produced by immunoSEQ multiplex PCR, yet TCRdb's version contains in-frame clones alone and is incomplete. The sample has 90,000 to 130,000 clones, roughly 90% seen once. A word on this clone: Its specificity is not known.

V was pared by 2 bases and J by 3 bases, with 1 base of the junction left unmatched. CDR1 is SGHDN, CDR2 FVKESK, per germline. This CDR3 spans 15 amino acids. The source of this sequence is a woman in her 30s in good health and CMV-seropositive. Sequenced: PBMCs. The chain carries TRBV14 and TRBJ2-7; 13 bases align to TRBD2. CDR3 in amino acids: CASSQTSGRDYEQYF. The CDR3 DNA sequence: TGTGCCAGCAGCCAAACTAGCGGGAGGGACTACGAGCAGTACTTC.